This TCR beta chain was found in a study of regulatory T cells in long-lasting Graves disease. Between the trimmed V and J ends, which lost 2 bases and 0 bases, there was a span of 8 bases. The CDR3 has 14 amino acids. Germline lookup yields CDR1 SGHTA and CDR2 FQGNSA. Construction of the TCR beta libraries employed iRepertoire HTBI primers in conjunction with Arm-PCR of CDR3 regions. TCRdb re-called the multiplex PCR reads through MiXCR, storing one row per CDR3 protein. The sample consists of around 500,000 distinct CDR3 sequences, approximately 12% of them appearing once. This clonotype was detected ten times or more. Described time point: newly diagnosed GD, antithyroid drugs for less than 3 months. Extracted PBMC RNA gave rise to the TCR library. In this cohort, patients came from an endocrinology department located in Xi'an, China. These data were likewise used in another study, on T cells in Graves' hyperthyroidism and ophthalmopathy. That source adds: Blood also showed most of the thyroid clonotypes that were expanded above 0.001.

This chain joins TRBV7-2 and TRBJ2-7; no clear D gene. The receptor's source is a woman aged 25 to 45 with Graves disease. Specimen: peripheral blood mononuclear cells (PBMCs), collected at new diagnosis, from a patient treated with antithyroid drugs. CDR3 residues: CASSLKGSSYEQYF. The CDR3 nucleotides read TGTGCCAGCAGCTTAAAGGGAAGCTCCTACGAGCAGTACTTC.